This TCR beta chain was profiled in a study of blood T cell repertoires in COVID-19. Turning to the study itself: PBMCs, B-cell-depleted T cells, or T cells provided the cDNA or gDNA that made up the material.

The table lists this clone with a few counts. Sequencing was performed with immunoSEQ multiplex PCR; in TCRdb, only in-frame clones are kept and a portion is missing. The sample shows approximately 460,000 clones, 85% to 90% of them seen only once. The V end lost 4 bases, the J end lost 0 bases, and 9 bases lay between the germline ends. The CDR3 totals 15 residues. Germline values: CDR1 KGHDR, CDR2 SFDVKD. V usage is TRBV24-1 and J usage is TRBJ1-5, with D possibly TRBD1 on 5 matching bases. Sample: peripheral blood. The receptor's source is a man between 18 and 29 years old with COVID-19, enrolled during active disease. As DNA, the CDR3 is TGTGCCACCAGTGAATCAGGGTATAGCAATCAGCCCCAGCATTTT. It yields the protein CATSESGYSNQPQHF.